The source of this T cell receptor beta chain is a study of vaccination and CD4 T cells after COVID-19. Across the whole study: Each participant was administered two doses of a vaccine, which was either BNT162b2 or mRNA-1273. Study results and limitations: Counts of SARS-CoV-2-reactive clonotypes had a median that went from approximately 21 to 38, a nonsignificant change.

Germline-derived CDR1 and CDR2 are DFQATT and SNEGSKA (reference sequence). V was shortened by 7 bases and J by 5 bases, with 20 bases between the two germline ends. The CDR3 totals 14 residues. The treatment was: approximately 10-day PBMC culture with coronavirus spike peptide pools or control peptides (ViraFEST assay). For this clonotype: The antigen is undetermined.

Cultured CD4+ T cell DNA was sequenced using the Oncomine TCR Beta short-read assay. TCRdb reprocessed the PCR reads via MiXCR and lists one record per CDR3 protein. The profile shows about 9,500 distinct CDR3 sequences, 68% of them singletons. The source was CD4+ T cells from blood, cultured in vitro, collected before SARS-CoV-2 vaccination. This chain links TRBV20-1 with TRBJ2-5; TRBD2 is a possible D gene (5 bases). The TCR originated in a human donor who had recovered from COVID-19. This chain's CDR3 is CSGQLDPGGETQYF. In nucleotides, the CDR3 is TGCAGTGGGCAGCTCGACCCTGGCGGGGAGACCCAGTACTTC.